The 18 T cell receptor beta chains presented below share a single source sample, sequenced in a study of identical twins (dated by TCRdb to 2016 to 2018). Library generation was performed with 5' RACE. TCRdb lists the instrument as Illumina HiSeq 2000. TCRdb took the public reads, trimmed them with fastp at Q25, ran MiXCR for clone calling and kept in-frame beta chains. Entries that share a CDR3 protein sequence are merged under the most common genes and DNA. This sample has some 710,000 distinct CDR3 sequences in its table, and over 5% of those were observed once. The ten biggest clones cover 1.5% to 2% of the sample. Source material: naive T cells sorted from blood. The cell subset or site label of this sample denotes: cells isolated with a human naive T-cell isolation kit. The receptors here all came from a man between 18 and 29 years old in good health.

This clonotype occurred a few times. This rearrangement joins TRBV11-2 to TRBJ2-1; D may be TRBD2 (6 bases). Deletions cut 3 bases from V and 5 bases from J, with 11 bases between. The CDR3 is made up of 14 amino acids. CDR1 and CDR2 (germline): SGHAT, FQNNGV. CDR3: CASSFGGGNNEQFF. CDR3 bases: TGTGCCAGCAGCTTCGGGGGTGGTAACAATGAGCAGTTCTTC.

The table lists this clonotype with many counts. CDR3: CASSASENTEAFF. CDR3 sequence (DNA): TGTGCCAGCAGCGCTTCAGAGAACACTGAAGCTTTCTTT. The V gene is TRBV7-3, the J gene TRBJ1-1; no clear D gene. CDR3 size: 13 residues. Trimming removed 5 bases from V and 1 base from J, with 8 bases in between. Looked up from germline, CDR1 is SGHTA and CDR2 is FQGTGA.

The rearrangement joins TRBV4-2 to TRBJ2-1; D unresolved. Germline V lookup: CDR1 LGHNA, CDR2 YNFKEQ. This CDR3 is 14 amino acids long. V lost 0 bases to trimming and J lost 4 bases, with 7 bases between them. The CDR3: CASSQDVSYNEQFF. DNA of the CDR3: TGTGCCAGCAGCCAAGATGTGTCTTACAATGAGCAGTTCTTC.

This clonotype was found many times. The chain carries TRBV6-2 or TRBV6-3 and TRBJ2-7; D uncertain. Deletions cut 0 bases from V and 2 bases from J, with 5 bases between. The germline V gene has CDR1 MNHEY and CDR2 SVGEGT. The CDR3 runs 13 residues. CDR3 sequence: CASSYSGTYEQYF. The CDR3 nucleotides read TGTGCCAGCAGTTACTCAGGCACCTACGAGCAGTACTTC.

This clonotype was detected a few times. This rearrangement joins TRBV5-6 to TRBJ2-1, with 9 bases identical to TRBD1. V lost 0 bases, J lost 5 bases, and 12 bases stayed unmatched. Germline CDR1 SGHDT, CDR2 YYEEEE. CDR3 length: 18 residues. The CDR3 DNA follows: TGTGCCAGCAGCTTGGGGGCAACCGGGACAGGGCCGAACAATGAGCAGTTCTTC. It encodes CASSLGATGTGPNNEQFF.

The table lists this clonotype with many counts. This chain joins TRBV29-1 and TRBJ2-7, with TRBD1 matching over 7 bases. J gave up 5 bases and V 6 bases, and 7 bases lay outside the gene matches. Germline V gives CDR1 SQVTM, CDR2 ANQGSEA. CDR3 length equals 12 residues. The CDR3 sequence: CSVETGKHEQYF. The CDR3 DNA follows: TGCAGCGTGGAGACAGGGAAACACGAGCAGTACTTC.

This clonotype has ten or more counts. The chain couples TRBV10-2 to TRBJ2-1, with D unclear. The CDR3 has 14 amino acids. Germline V gene data show CDR1 as WSHSY and CDR2 as SAAADI. V was trimmed by 3 bases and J by 2 bases, leaving 8 bases between them. Written as DNA, the CDR3 is TGCGCCAGCAGTGAATCGACTCCCTACAATGAGCAGTTCTTC. The encoded protein is CASSESTPYNEQFF.

In its sample, this clonotype was seen a few times. This sequence joins TRBV5-1 and TRBJ2-3; D is perhaps TRBD1 (5 bases). Trimming shortened V by 2 bases and J by 0 bases, and 10 bases separated the two germline ends. The CDR3 spans 15 residues. Per germline, CDR1 SGHRS and CDR2 YFSETQ. The CDR3 sequence is CASSFQGGSTDTQYF. In DNA, the CDR3 is TGCGCCAGCAGCTTTCAGGGCGGAAGCACAGATACGCAGTATTTT.

In this sample, this clonotype turned up many times. The chain joins TRBV27 to TRBJ1-1; no clear D. Per germline, CDR1 MNHEY and CDR2 SMNVEV (reference sequence). The CDR3 is 13 amino acids. V was shortened by 5 bases and J by 3 bases, with 10 bases between the two germline ends. For the CDR3, the DNA is TGTGCCAGCAGTGACTACGCACACACTGAAGCTTTCTTT. Its translation: CASSDYAHTEAFF.

Ten or more counts support this clonotype. The chain carries TRBV3-1 and TRBJ2-5; a possible D gene is TRBD2 (6 bases). Germline V CDR1 and CDR2: LGHDT, YNNKEL (reference sequence). The V end lost 1 base, the J end lost 5 bases, and 14 bases lay between the germline ends. The CDR3 spans 15 residues. The CDR3 spells CASSQGTGDLETQYF. In DNA form, the CDR3 reads TGTGCCAGCAGCCAAGGGACGGGAGACTTGGAGACCCAGTACTTC.

This clonotype appeared a few times. The V gene is TRBV20-1, the J gene TRBJ2-3; D unresolved. Trimming removed 1 base from V and 0 bases from J, with 11 bases in between. Germline V lookup: CDR1 DFQATT, CDR2 SNEGSKA (reference sequence). This CDR3 is 15 amino acids long. CDR3 amino acids: CSARAERTSTDTQYF. The CDR3 DNA sequence: TGCAGTGCTAGAGCGGAGAGAACTAGCACAGATACGCAGTATTTT.

This clonotype has ten or more counts. The CDR3 region has the DNA TGTGCCAGCAGCCAAACGAATCAGCCCCAGCATTTT. It specifies CASSQTNQPQHF. The chain joins TRBV3-1 to TRBJ1-5; D gene ambiguous. The V gene's germline CDR1 is LGHDT and CDR2 YNNKEL (reference sequence). V was clipped by 2 bases and J by 4 bases, with 3 bases between them. The CDR3 loop spans 12 amino acids.

This clonotype was recorded at least ten times. The rearrangement links TRBV25-1 to TRBJ2-1; 7 bases are shared with TRBD2. Germline V gene lookup returns CDR1 MGHDK and CDR2 SYGVNS. The junction had 11 bases not matched to a gene; V was cut back by 1 base and J by 5 bases. The CDR3 contains 17 residues. The CDR3 DNA reads TGTGCCAGCAGTGAATCGGTGGGAGGGCCTCACGACAATGAGCAGTTCTTC. The encoded protein is CASSESVGGPHDNEQFF.

This chain uses TRBV30 with TRBJ2-4; 7 nucleotides align to TRBD1. Germline V CDR1 and CDR2: GTSNPN, SVGIG (reference sequence). J was trimmed by 1 base and V by 6 bases; bases with no gene match: 9. The CDR3 is 15 residues long. This CDR3 reads CACLDRAGAKNIQYF. CDR3 bases: TGTGCCTGTCTTGACAGGGCTGGCGCCAAAAACATTCAGTACTTC.

This clonotype turned up a few times. This rearrangement joins TRBV29-1 to TRBJ2-3; perhaps D is TRBD1 or TRBD2 (5 bases each). Trimming stripped 6 bases from V and 1 base from J, with 14 bases between. CDR3 length: 14 amino acids. CDR1 is SQVTM and CDR2 is ANQGSEA in the germline V gene. The chain's CDR3 is CSVGTTVGTDTQYF. CDR3 DNA: TGCAGCGTCGGGACGACCGTGGGCACAGATACGCAGTATTTT.

This clonotype showed up just a few times. The chain links TRBV12-3 or TRBV12-4 to TRBJ2-3; 9 nucleotides align to TRBD2. CDR3 size: 16 residues. Trimming at V came to 6 bases and at J to 0 bases, leaving 7 bases not matched to a gene. The CDR3 is CASRSTSGPSTDTQYF. DNA of the CDR3: TGTGCCAGCAGGTCGACTAGCGGCCCTAGCACAGATACGCAGTATTTT.

This clonotype has more than one count but fewer than ten. The DNA is omitted, as the CDR3 cannot be located on it reliably, and the CDR3 follows TCRdb's listing. CDR3 loop: CASSSSDHYEQYF. The V and J genes are TRBV6-5 and TRBJ2-7. The CDR3 has 13 amino acids, counting both end residues. Germline V lookup: CDR1 MNHEY, CDR2 SVGAGI.

This clonotype has a handful of counts. DNA of the CDR3: TGTGCCAGCAGTTACGATAGGACAACGTACCAAGAGACCCAGTACTTC. Translated: CASSYDRTTYQETQYF. The chain carries TRBV6-2 or TRBV6-3 and TRBJ2-5; D possibly corresponds to TRBD1 (5 bases). Germline CDR1 MNHEY, CDR2 SVGEGT. The V end was cut by 2 bases, the J end by 0 bases, with 13 bases between. This CDR3 is built from 16 residues.